This T cell receptor beta chain was found in a study of blood T cell repertoires in COVID-19. Study details: The United States, Italy and Spain provided the acute and convalescent COVID-19 samples. T cells, B-cell-depleted T cells, or PBMCs provided the cDNA or gDNA that served as material.

Repertoires were generated with immunoSEQ multiplex PCR, while TCRdb's copy carries only in-frame clones and drops some. The repertoire holds approximately 58,000 clones, with more than 90% as singletons. Sequenced sample: peripheral blood. The clonotype was recovered from a human donor in a cohort sampled during active COVID-19.

The CDR3 region is CSVRTSPNTEAFF. CDR3 DNA sequence: TGCAGCGTACGAACTTCCCCAAACACTGAAGCTTTCTTT. The chain couples TRBV29-1 to TRBJ1-1, with D unresolved. From germline, CDR1 is SQVTM and CDR2 ANQGSEA. V shed 6 bases and J shed 2 bases, with 13 bases lying between them. The CDR3 has 13 amino acids.